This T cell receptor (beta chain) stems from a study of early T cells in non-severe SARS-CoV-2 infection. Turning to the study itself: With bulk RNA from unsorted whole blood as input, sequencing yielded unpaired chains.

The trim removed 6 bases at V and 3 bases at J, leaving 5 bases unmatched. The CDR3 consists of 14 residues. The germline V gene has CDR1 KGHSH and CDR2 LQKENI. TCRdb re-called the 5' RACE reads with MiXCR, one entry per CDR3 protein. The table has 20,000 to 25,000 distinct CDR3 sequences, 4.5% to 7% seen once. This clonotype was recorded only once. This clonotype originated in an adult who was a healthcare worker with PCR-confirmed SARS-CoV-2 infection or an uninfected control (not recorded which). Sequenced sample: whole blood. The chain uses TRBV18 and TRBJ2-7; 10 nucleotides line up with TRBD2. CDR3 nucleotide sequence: TGTGCCAGCTCGGCTAGCGGGGGAGTCTACGAGCAGTACTTC. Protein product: CASSASGGVYEQYF. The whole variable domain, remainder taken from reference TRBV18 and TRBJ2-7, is NAGVMQNPRHLVRRRGQEARLRCSPMKGHSHVYWYRQLPEEGLKFMVYLQKENIIDESGMPKERFSAEFPKEGPSILRIQQVVRGDSAAYFCASSASGGVYEQYFGPGTRLTVT.